The clone carrying this T cell receptor beta chain was seen only once. Its antigen is unidentified. This specimen comes from a study of glioma-infiltrating T cells after dendritic cell vaccination. Whole-study results and caveats: Complete blood and tumor specimen sets were limited to few patients.

Time point reported: after dendritic cell vaccination, including at tumor progression/relapse. None of the glioblastoma patients had an isocitrate dehydrogenase mutation. PBMC were collected before vaccination, two weeks after the third vaccination, and at progression. Germline-derived CDR1 and CDR2 are MDHEN and SYDVKM. This CDR3 is built from 15 residues. V dropped 7 bases and J dropped 2; count of bases not matched to a gene: 8. Primers: 60 V beta forward and 13 J beta reverse. Here immunoSEQ multiplex PCR was the method, and the copy in TCRdb shows in-frame clones only, minus some. The sample has approximately 85,000 clones, roughly 85% seen once.

Here the sequenced sample was blood, taken after dendritic cell vaccination. This TCR was sampled from a human donor with glioblastoma. The chain combines TRBV28 with TRBJ2-3; 8 nucleotides agree with TRBD1. CDR3 protein: CASNPRTGYTDTQYF. The CDR3 region has the DNA TGTGCCAGCAATCCGAGGACAGGGTACACAGATACGCAGTATTTT.